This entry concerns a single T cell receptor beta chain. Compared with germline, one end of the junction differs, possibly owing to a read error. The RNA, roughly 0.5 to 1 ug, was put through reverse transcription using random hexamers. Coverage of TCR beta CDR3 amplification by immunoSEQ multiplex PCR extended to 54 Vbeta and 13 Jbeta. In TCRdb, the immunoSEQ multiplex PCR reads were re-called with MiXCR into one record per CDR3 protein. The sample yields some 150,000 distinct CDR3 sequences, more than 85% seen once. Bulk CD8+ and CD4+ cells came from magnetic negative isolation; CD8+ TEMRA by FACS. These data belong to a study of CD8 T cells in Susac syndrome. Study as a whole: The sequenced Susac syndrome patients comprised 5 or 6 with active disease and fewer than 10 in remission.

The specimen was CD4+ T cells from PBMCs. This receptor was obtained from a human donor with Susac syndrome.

This chain's CDR3 is CASSPPGSDTQYF. CDR3 nucleotide sequence: TGTGCTAGCAGCCCCCCGGGTTCAGATACGCAGTATTTT. The rearrangement links TRBV7-7 to TRBJ2-3; no clear D gene. The CDR3 runs 13 residues. The germline gives CDR1 SSHAT, CDR2 FNYEAQ (reference sequence).